This T cell receptor beta chain derives from a study of T cells expressing NK-cell markers. Study as a whole: One of eight sequenced donors was HCMV-seronegative; the other seven were seropositive. Findings and limits, study-wide: It remained uncertain whether the expanded NKG2C+ T cell clones were specific for HCMV antigens.

This CDR3 is built from 18 residues. From germline, CDR1 is SGHVS and CDR2 FNYEAQ. To note about this clonotype: What it binds is not known.

TCRdb reprocessed the 5' RACE reads and reports one entry per CDR3 protein, with no DNA. The sample has 200,000 to 300,000 distinct CDR3 sequences; the top ten hold around 0.4%. The TCR comes from a man aged 18 to 30 in good health. The gene calls are TRBV7-6 and TRBJ2-1; the D gene TCRdb calls, TRBD2, cannot be checked with no DNA. Sequencing was carried out using blood T cells: a sorted CD56 or NKG2C T cell subset, CD4+ or CD8+ T cells, or bulk PBMC T cells (not recorded which). This CDR3 reads CASSPTIRGGRVYNEQFF.